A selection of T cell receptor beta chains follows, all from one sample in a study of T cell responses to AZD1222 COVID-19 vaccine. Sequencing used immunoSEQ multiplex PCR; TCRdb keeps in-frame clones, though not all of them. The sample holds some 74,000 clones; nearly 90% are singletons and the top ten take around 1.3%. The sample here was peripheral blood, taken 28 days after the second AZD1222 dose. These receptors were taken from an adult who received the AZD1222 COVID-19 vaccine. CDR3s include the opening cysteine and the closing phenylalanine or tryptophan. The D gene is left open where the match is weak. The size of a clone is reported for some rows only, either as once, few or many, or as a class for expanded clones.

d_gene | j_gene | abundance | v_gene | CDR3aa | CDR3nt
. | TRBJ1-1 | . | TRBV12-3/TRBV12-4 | CASSAMTAAFF | TGTGCCAGCAGTGCTATGACAGCAGCTTTCTTT
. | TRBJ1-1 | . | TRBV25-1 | CASKSAAHPNCEAFF | TGTGCCAGCAAGTCGGCGGCGCACCCGAATTGTGAAGCTTTCTTT
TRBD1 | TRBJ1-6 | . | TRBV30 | CAWSVTGTGSPLHF | TGTGCCTGGAGTGTAACCGGGACAGGGTCACCCCTCCACTTT
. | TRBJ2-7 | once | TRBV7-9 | CASSLSQGVNDEQYF | TGTGCCAGCAGCTTATCCCAGGGAGTTAACGACGAGCAGTACTTC
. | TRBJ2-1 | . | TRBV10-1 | CASSPPGPSYNEQFF | TGCGCCAGCAGCCCTCCCGGGCCCTCCTACAATGAGCAGTTCTTC
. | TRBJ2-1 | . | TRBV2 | CASSDEGIQYNEQFF | TGTGCCAGCAGTGATGAAGGGATCCAGTACAATGAGCAGTTCTTC
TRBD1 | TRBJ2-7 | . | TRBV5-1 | CASSTQGGLAAYEQYF | TGCGCCAGCAGTACCCAAGGGGGCTTAGCAGCCTACGAGCAGTACTTC
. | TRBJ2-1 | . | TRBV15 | CATSFPIVGSSYNEQFF | TGTGCCACCAGCTTCCCTATCGTCGGGAGCTCCTACAATGAGCAGTTCTTC
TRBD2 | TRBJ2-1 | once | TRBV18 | CASSPALAGNNEQFF | TGTGCCAGCTCACCCGCGCTAGCGGGAAATAATGAGCAGTTCTTC
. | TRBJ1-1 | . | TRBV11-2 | CASSLATSGEAFF | TGTGCCAGCAGCTTAGCAACCAGCGGTGAAGCTTTCTTT
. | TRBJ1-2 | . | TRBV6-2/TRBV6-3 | CASSYPGPGYTF | TGTGCCAGCAGTTACCCCGGACCGGGCTACACCTTC
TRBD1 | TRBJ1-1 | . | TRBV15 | CATSLLWGGTANTEAFF | TGTGCCACCAGCTTGTTATGGGGTGGGACAGCGAACACTGAAGCTTTCTTT
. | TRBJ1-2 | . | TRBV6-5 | CASRTVYGYTF | TGTGCCAGCCGGACAGTCTATGGCTACACCTTC
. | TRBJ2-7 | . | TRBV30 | CAWSWRGRTQYF | TGTGCCTGGAGTTGGAGGGGGCGCACGCAGTACTTC
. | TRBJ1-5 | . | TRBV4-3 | CASSPTRVSNQPQHF | TGCGCCAGCAGCCCCACCCGGGTTAGCAATCAGCCCCAGCATTTT
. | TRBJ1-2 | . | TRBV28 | CASSAVYGYTF | TGTGCCAGCAGTGCGGTCTATGGCTACACCTTC
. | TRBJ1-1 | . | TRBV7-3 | CASSLQPGVNTEAFF | TGTGCCAGCAGCTTACAGCCGGGCGTGAACACTGAAGCTTTCTTT
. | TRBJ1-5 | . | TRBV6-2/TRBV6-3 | CASSYSEGPQHF | TGTGCCAGCAGTTACTCGGAGGGGCCCCAGCATTTT
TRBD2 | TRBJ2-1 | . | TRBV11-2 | CASSQTSGSGWEQFF | TGTGCCAGCAGCCAAACTAGCGGGAGCGGATGGGAGCAGTTCTTC
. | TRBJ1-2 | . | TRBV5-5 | CASSLAPLQYGYTF | TGTGCCAGCAGCTTGGCACCTCTCCAATATGGCTACACCTTC
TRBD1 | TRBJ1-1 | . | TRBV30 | CAGQEGNTEAFF | TGTGCCGGACAGGAAGGGAACACTGAAGCTTTCTTT
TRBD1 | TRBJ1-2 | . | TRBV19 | CASSRQGGYGYTF | TGTGCCAGTAGTAGACAGGGAGGCTATGGCTACACCTTC
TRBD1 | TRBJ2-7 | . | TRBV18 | CASSPTGGREQYF | TGTGCCAGCTCACCGACAGGGGGCAGGGAGCAGTACTTC
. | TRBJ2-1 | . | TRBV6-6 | CASSSRAGYYNEQFF | TGTGCCAGCAGTTCCCGGGCAGGGTACTACAATGAGCAGTTCTTC
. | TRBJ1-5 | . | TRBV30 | CAWNRDINQPQHF | TGTGCCTGGAATCGGGACATAAATCAGCCCCAGCATTTT
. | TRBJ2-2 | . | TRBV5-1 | CASSWGFDTSTGELFF | TGCGCCAGCAGCTGGGGCTTTGACACCTCGACCGGGGAGCTGTTTTTT
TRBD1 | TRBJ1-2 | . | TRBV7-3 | CASSLSPGQGNYGYTF | TGTGCCAGCAGCTTAAGCCCGGGACAGGGAAACTATGGCTACACCTTC
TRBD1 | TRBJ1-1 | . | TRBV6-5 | CASSYSTGDTEAFF | TGTGCCAGCAGTTACTCGACAGGGGACACTGAAGCTTTCTTT
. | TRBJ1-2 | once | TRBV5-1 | CASSLGSSDSLTNYGYTF | TGCGCCAGCAGCTTAGGGAGCTCGGACAGCTTAACTAACTATGGCTACACCTTC
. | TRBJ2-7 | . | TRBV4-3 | CASSPGKGPYEQYF | TGCGCCAGCAGCCCCGGAAAAGGTCCCTACGAGCAGTACTTC
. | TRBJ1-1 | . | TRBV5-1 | CASSPLKGGTEAFF | TGCGCCAGCAGCCCCTTAAAAGGGGGCACTGAAGCTTTCTTT
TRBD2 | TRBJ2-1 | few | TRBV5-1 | CASSPGLAGVLRGNEQFF | TGCGCCAGCAGCCCGGGACTAGCGGGAGTCCTTCGGGGGAATGAGCAGTTCTTC
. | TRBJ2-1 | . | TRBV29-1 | CSVTTSRGYNEQFF | TGCAGCGTTACGACTAGCAGGGGCTACAATGAGCAGTTCTTC
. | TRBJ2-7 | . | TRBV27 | CASSKGTAFGLYEQYF | TGTGCCAGCAGCAAAGGGACTGCTTTTGGGTTGTACGAGCAGTACTTC
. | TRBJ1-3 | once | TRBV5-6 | CASSRMEGVGNTIYF | TGTGCCAGCAGCCGGATGGAAGGGGTCGGAAACACCATATATTTT
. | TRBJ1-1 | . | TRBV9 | CASSENRVTEAFF | TGTGCCAGCAGCGAAAACAGGGTTACTGAAGCTTTCTTT
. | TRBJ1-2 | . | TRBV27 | CASSPSGGGFYGYTF | TGTGCCAGCAGTCCGTCCGGAGGAGGGTTCTATGGCTACACCTTC
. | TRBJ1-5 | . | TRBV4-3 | CASSQDGDQPQHF | TGCGCCAGCAGCCAAGACGGGGACCAGCCCCAGCATTTT
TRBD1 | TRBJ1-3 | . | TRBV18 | CASSRKTGSSGNTIYF | TGTGCCAGCTCACGAAAGACAGGGTCCTCTGGAAACACCATATATTTT
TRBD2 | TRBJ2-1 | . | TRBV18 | CASSPDSGLPSYNEQFF | TGTGCCAGCTCACCAGATAGCGGGCTGCCCTCCTACAATGAGCAGTTCTTC
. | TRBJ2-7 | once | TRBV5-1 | CASSPGANPSYEQYF | TGCGCCAGTTCCCCGGGGGCTAACCCCTCCTACGAGCAGTACTTC
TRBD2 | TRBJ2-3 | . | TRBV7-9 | CASSPGTRSEADTQYF | TGTGCCAGCAGCCCCGGGACTAGGTCAGAGGCAGATACGCAGTATTTT